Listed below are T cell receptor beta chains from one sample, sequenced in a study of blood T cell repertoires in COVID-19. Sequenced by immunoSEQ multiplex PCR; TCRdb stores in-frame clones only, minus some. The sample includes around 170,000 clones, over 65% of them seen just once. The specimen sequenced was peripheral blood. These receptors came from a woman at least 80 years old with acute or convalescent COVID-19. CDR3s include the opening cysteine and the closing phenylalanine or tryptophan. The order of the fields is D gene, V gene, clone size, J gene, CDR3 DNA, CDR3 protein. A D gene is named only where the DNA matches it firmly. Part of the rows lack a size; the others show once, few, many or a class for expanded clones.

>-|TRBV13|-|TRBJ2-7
TGTGCCAGCAGCTTAGTCACAGGGTACGGGGCCTACGAGCAGTACTTC
CASSLVTGYGAYEQYF
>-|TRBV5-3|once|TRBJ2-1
TGTGCCAGAAGCCCCCCCCCGGAGATCTCCTACAATGAGCAGTTCTTC
CARSPPPEISYNEQFF
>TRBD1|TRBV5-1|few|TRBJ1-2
TGCGCCAGCAGCTTGCCAGACAGGGGCGATGGCTACACCTTC
CASSLPDRGDGYTF
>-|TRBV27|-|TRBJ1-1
TGTGCCAGCAGTCATCAGGTTGACACTGAAGCTTTCTTT
CASSHQVDTEAFF
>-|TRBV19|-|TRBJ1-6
TGTGCCAGCCAAGCGACTGATTCACCCCTCCACTTT
CASQATDSPLHF
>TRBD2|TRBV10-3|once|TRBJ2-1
TGTGCCACCGCGGGGGGGAGCGGCTCCTACAATGAGCAGTTCTTC
CATAGGSGSYNEQFF
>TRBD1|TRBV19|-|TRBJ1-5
TGTGCCAGCCATCAAGGGACAGAAAAGAATCAGCCCCAGCATTTT
CASHQGTEKNQPQHF
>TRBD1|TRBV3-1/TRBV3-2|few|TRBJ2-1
TGTGCCAGCAGCCAAGCTTGGGCAGGGGGTCCTAGGGATGAGCAGTTCTTC
CASSQAWAGGPRDEQFF
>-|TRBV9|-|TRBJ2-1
TGTGCCAGCAGCGTACGAGAGGACAGCCGCAATGAGCAGTTCTTC
CASSVREDSRNEQFF
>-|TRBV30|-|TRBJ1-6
TGTGCCTGGAGTGTAGCCCGGCTTCCAGGCCTAAATTCACCCCTCCACTTT
CAWSVARLPGLNSPLHF
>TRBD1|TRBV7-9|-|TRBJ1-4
TGTGCCAGCAGCCCGGGACAGGGTACAGGTGAAAAACTGTTTTTT
CASSPGQGTGEKLFF
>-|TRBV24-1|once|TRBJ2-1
TGTGCCACCAGTGATTTCCGGGATGAGCAGTTCTTC
CATSDFRDEQFF
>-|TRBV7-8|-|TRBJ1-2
TGTGCCAGCAGCTCCAACAGGGATGGCTACACCTTC
CASSSNRDGYTF
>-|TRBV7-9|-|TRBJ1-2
TGTGCCAGCAGCCCCGGACGGGAGCTTAAGATGACTTATGGCTACACCTTC
CASSPGRELKMTYGYTF
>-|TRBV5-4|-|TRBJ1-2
TGTGCCAGCAGCCAGGGGAGCACCACTAACTATGGCTACACCTTC
CASSQGSTTNYGYTF
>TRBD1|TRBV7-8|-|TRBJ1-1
TGTGCCAGCAGCTTAGGCCAGGGGGTCGTCACTGAAGCTTTCTTT
CASSLGQGVVTEAFF
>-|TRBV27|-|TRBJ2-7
TGTGCCAGCAGCCCCCAACCGGGAAGCTTCTACGAGCAGTACTTC
CASSPQPGSFYEQYF
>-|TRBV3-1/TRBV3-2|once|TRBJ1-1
TGTGCCAGCAGCCAAGGAGGCAGCGTCACTGAAGCTTTCTTT
CASSQGGSVTEAFF
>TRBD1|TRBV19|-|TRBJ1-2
TGTGCCAGTACCCTAGACAGGGGCTATGGCTACACCTTC
CASTLDRGYGYTF
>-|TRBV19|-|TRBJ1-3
TGTGCCAGTAGTATCGGTCCGGGTACTGGAAACACCATATATTTT
CASSIGPGTGNTIYF
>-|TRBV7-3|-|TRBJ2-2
TGTGCCAGCCGAGGCGTAGGGGACACCGGGGAGCTGTTTTTT
CASRGVGDTGELFF
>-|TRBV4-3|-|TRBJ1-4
TGCGCCAGCAGCCCAGACTTGGGGGCTCGGGAAAAACTGTTTTTT
CASSPDLGAREKLFF
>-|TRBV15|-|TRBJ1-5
TGTGCCACCAGCGAGTATAGCAATCAGCCCCAGCATTTT
CATSEYSNQPQHF
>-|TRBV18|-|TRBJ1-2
TGTGCCAGCTCACTTGGCCCCGGGAGAGACTATGGCTACACCTTC
CASSLGPGRDYGYTF
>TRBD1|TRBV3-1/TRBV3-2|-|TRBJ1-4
TGTGCCAGCAGCCAACGAAGGACAGGGGGTGAAAAACTGTTTTTT
CASSQRRTGGEKLFF
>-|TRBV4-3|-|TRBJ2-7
TGCGCCAGCAGCCAAGGTATTAACAGAGACTACGAGCAGTACTTC
CASSQGINRDYEQYF
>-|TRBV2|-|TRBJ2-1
TGTGCCAGCAGTGTTATTCCGAATGAGCAGTTCTTC
CASSVIPNEQFF
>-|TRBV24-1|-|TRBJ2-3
TGTGCCACCAGTGATTACGGTCGAGCAGATACGCAGTATTTT
CATSDYGRADTQYF
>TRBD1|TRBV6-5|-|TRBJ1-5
TGTGCCAGCAGTCCCTACAGGGGGGGTCAGCCCCAGCATTTT
CASSPYRGGQPQHF